The clone carrying this T cell receptor (beta chain) was seen only a few times. This entry belongs to a study of response to subunit inactivated influenza vaccine. The germline V gene encodes CDR1 SQVTM and CDR2 ANQGSEA. The CDR3 loop spans 11 amino acids. Trimming took 5 bases from V and 7 from J, leaving 12 bases between them. In TCRdb, the RT-PCR reads were re-called with MiXCR into one record per CDR3 protein. The sample consists of more than 450,000 distinct CDR3 sequences, around 11% of them appearing once. These sequences were also reported in another study, on T cells expressing NK-cell markers. As reported in that work: TCR beta cDNA was generated via 5'RACE template switching incorporating UMIs. Each TCR beta repertoire originated in sorted T cells that were CD3+CD56+NKG2C+, CD3+CD56+NKG2C- or CD3+CD56-NKG2C+. Seropositivity for HCMV was found in most of the eight sequenced donors, with one seronegative. Leadership of the CD3+CD56-NKG2C+ fraction also belonged to these clonotypes in several donors. Clones of NKG2C+ T cells that had expanded were of unclear HCMV specificity.

The V and J genes are TRBV29-1 and TRBJ2-7; TRBD1 or TRBD2 may be the D gene (6 bases each). The sample here was PBMCs from blood, taken on the day of vaccination. This sequence was found in a man aged 45-65 years who received an inactivated influenza vaccine. The CDR3 spells CSVRQGREQYF. The CDR3 region has the DNA TGCAGCGTTCGGCAGGGGAGGGAGCAGTACTTC.